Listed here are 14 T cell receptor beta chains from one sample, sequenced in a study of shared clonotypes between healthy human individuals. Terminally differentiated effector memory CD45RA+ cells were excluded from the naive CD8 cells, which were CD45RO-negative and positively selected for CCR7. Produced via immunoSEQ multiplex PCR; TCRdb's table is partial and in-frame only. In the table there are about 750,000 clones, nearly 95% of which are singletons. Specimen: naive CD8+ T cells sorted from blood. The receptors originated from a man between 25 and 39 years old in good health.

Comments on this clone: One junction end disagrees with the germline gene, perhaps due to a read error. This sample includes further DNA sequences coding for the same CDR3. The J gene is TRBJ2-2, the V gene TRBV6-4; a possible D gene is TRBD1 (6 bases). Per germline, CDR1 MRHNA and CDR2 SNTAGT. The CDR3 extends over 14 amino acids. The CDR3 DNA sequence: TGTGCTAGCAGTGACAAGGGGGAGCACGGGGAGCTGTTTTTT. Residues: CASSDKGEHGELFF.

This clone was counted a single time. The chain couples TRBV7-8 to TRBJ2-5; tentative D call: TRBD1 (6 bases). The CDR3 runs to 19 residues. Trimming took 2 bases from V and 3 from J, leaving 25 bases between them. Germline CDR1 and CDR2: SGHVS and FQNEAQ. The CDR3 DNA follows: TGTGCCAGCAGCTTAAGTAGGATTAGAGGGGTTAGGGGGAAAGAGACCCAGTACTTC. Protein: CASSLSRIRGVRGKETQYF.

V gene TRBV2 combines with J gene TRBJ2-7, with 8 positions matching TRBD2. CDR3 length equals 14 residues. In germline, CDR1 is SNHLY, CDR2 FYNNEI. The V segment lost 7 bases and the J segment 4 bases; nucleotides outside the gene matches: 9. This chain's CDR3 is CASNEPGLEYEQYF. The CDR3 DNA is TGTGCCAGCAACGAACCGGGACTAGAATACGAGCAGTACTTC.

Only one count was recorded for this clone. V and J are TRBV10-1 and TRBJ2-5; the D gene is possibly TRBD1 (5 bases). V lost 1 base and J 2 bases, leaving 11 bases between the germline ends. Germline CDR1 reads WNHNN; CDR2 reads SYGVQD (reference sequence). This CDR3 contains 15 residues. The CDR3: CASSEFTGQQETQYF. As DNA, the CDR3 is TGCGCCAGCAGTGAGTTTACAGGTCAACAAGAGACCCAGTACTTC.

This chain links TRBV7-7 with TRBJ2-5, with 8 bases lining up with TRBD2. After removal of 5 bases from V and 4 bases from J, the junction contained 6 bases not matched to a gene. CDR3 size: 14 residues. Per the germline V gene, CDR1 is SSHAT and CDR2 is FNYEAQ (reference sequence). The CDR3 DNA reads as TGTGCCAGCAGCCCGCGGGGGGAGGGAGAGACCCAGTACTTC. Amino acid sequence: CASSPRGEGETQYF.

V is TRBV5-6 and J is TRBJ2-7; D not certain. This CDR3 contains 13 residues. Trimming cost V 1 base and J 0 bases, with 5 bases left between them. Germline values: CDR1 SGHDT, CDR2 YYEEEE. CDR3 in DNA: TGTGCCAGCAGCTTGTCCAGCTCCTACGAGCAGTACTTC. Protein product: CASSLSSSYEQYF.

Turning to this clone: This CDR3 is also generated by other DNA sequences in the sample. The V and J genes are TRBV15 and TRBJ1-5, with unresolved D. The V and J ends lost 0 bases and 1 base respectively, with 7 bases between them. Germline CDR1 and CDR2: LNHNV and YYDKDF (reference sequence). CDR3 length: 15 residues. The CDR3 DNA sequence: TGTGCCACCAGCAGAGATAGAAACAGCAATCAGCCCCAGCATTTT. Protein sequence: CATSRDRNSNQPQHF.

CDR3 region: CSVVLVGLAGVTSYNEQFF. The CDR3 region has the DNA TGCAGCGTTGTTCTGGTGGGACTAGCGGGAGTTACCTCCTACAATGAGCAGTTCTTC. This chain uses TRBV29-1 with TRBJ2-1; 14 positions match TRBD2. The CDR3 is 19 residues long. V shed 4 bases and J 0 bases; nucleotides not matched to a gene: 11. The germline V gene encodes CDR1 SQVTM and CDR2 ANQGSEA.

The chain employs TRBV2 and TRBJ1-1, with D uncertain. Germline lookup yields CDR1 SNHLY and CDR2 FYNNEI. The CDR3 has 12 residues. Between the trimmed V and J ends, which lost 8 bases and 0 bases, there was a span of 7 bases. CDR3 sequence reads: CASPEMNTEAFF. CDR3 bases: TGTGCCAGCCCAGAGATGAACACTGAAGCTTTCTTT. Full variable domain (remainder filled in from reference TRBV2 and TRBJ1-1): EPEVTQTPSHQVTQMGQEVILRCVPISNHLYFYWYRQILGQKVEFLVSFYNNEISEKSEIFDDQFSVERPDGSNFTLKIRSTKLEDSAMYFCASPEMNTEAFFGQGTRLTVV.

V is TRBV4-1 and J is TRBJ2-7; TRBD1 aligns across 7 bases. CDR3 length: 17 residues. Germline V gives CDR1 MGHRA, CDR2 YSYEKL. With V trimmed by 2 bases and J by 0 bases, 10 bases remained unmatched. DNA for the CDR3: TGCGCCAGCAGCCAACTTTGGGGACAGAGGAGCTCCTACGAGCAGTACTTC. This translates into CASSQLWGQRSSYEQYF.

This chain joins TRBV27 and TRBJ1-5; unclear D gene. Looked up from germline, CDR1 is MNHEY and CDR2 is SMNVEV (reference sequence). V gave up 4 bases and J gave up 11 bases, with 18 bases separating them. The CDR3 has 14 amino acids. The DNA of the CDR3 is TGTGCCAGCAGTTCCCGAGGACGATCTGGTACCCAGCATTTT. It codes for CASSSRGRSGTQHF.

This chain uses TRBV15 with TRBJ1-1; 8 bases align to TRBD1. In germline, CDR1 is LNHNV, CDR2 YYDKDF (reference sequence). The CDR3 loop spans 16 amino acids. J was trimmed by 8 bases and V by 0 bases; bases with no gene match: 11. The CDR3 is CATSRDRAGGSVEAFF. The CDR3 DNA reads TGTGCCACCAGCAGAGATCGGGCAGGGGGCTCGGTGGAAGCTTTCTTT.

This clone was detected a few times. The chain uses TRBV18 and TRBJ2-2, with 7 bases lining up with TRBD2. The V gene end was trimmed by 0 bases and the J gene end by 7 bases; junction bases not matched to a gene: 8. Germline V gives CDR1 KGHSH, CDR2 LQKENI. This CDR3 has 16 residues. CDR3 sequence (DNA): TGTGCCAGCTCACCACCCCCCAGCGGGAAAGGCGGGGAGCTGTTTTTT. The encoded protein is CASSPPPSGKGGELFF.

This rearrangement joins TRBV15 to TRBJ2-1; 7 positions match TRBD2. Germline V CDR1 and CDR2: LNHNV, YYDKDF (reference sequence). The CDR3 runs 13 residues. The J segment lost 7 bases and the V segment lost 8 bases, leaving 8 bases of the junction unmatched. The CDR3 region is CATGGRGRNEQFF. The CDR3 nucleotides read TGTGCCACCGGCGGGAGAGGTAGGAATGAGCAGTTCTTC.